One sample yielded the 27 T cell receptor beta chains listed below, sequenced in a study of CD8 T cells in Susac syndrome. RNA was extracted with the RNeasy kit, and a quantity of about 0.45 to 1 ug was reverse transcribed using random hexamers. TCRdb fed the immunoSEQ multiplex PCR reads into MiXCR, producing one record per CDR3 protein. The sample lists around 200,000 distinct CDR3 sequences, 95% occurring once. Material: CD4+ T cells from PBMCs. The receptors derive from a human donor with multiple sclerosis.

The chain carries TRBV14 and TRBJ2-3; TRBD1 matches at 7 bases. Germline lookup yields CDR1 SGHDN and CDR2 FVKESK. V shed 1 base, J shed 2 bases, and the junction held 6 bases outside the gene matches. This CDR3 spans 16 amino acids. The CDR3 coding sequence is TGTGCCAGCAGCCAAGCCGGGACAGCTATCACAGATACGCAGTATTTT. Its protein is CASSQAGTAITDTQYF.

The chain recombines TRBV29-1 with TRBJ2-3; D is uncertain. CDR3 size: 12 residues. V was pared by 3 bases and J by 2 bases, with 6 bases between. Per germline, CDR1 SQVTM and CDR2 ANQGSEA. The CDR3: CSVENPTDTQYF. The CDR3 DNA sequence: TGCAGCGTTGAGAACCCCACAGATACGCAGTATTTT.

The CDR3 spells CASSREAGNTEAFF. The DNA for the CDR3 is TGTGCCAGCAGTCGCGAGGCGGGTAACACTGAAGCTTTCTTT. The chain has TRBV6-5 and TRBJ1-1; no definite D call. This CDR3 spans 14 amino acids. The V gene's germline CDR1 is MNHEY and CDR2 SVGAGI. V was pared by 5 bases and J by 2 bases, with 12 bases between.

V gene TRBV29-1 combines with J gene TRBJ2-1, with a tentative D call TRBD2 (7 bases). V was trimmed by 4 bases and J by 12 bases, leaving 25 bases between them. The CDR3 has 15 residues. Germline-derived CDR1 and CDR2 are SQVTM and ANQGSEA. The CDR3 nucleotides read TGCAGCGTTGTATTGGTCAGGCCTGGGGAGGGGGTGCAGTTCTTC. Protein: CSVVLVRPGEGVQFF.

The DNA for the CDR3 is TGTGCCAGCAGTGCTGTAGGGGTTCAGGAGACCCAGTACTTC. It translates to CASSAVGVQETQYF. The chain is built from TRBV2 and TRBJ2-5, with D possibly TRBD1 on 5 matching bases. This CDR3 contains 14 residues. Trimming took off 4 bases at V and 5 bases at J, with 14 bases between the two ends. In germline, CDR1 is SNHLY, CDR2 FYNNEI.

The CDR3 loop reads CASSQVSGANVLTF. The DNA of the CDR3 is TGTGCCAGCAGCCAAGTCTCTGGGGCCAACGTCCTGACTTTC. This rearrangement joins TRBV14 to TRBJ2-6; D not resolved. This CDR3 region has 14 residues. V was pared by 1 base and J by 0 bases, with 1 base between. Germline-derived CDR1 and CDR2 are SGHDN and FVKESK.

The CDR3 nucleotides are TGTGCCAGCAGCCTAAGGGGATACGCTAGCACAGATACGCAGTATTTT. Protein product: CASSLRGYASTDTQYF. The V call is TRBV7-2, the J call TRBJ2-3; D is possibly TRBD1 (5 bases). Germline V lookup: CDR1 SGHTA, CDR2 FQGNSA. Trimming left V 5 bases short and J 0 bases short, with 15 bases between. The CDR3 length is 16 residues.

V gene TRBV7-2 combines with J gene TRBJ2-5, with 12 nucleotides matching TRBD2. Germline loops: CDR1 SGHTA, CDR2 FQGNSA. CDR3 length: 16 residues. Trimming removed 0 bases from V and 5 bases from J; junction bases left unmatched: 4. In nucleotides, the CDR3 is TGTGCCAGCAGCTTAGCGCTAGCGGGGGGGCCGGAGACCCAGTACTTC. Residues: CASSLALAGGPETQYF.

This clonotype was seen only once. The chain combines TRBV29-1 with TRBJ1-4; tentatively, D is TRBD1 (6 bases). CDR3 size: 16 residues. Germline assignment: CDR1 SQVTM and CDR2 ANQGSEA. Trimming pared 7 bases from V and 2 bases from J, leaving 20 bases between. DNA for the CDR3: TGCAGCGCTTCAGGGGCTCAAGGTGCCACTAATGAAAAACTGTTTTTT. Its translation is CSASGAQGATNEKLFF. The full variable domain, with the rest looked up from reference TRBV29-1 and TRBJ1-4, is SAVISQKPSRDICQRGTSLTIQCQVDSQVTMMFWYRQQPGQSLTLIATANQGSEATYESGFVIDKFPISRPNLTFSTLTVSNMSPEDSSIYLCSASGAQGATNEKLFFGSGTQLSVL.

The DNA of the CDR3 is TGTGCCTGGAACGAAGGGACCGGTCAGCCCCAGCATTTT. The encoded protein is CAWNEGTGQPQHF. This chain links TRBV30 with TRBJ1-5; weak D call: TRBD1 (5 bases). V was cut by 4 bases and J by 6 bases, with 13 bases left in between. Germline loops: CDR1 GTSNPN, CDR2 SVGIG (reference sequence). The CDR3 loop spans 13 amino acids. Based on the CDR3 plus reference TRBV30 and TRBJ1-5, the full variable domain is SQTIHQWPATLVQPVGSPLSLECTVEGTSNPNLYWYRQAAGRGLQLLFYSVGIGQISSEVPQNLSASRPQDRQFILSSKKLLLSDSGFYLCAWNEGTGQPQHFGDGTRLSIL.

This chain uses TRBV30 with TRBJ2-2; a weak D match, TRBD2 (5 bases). Germline lookup yields CDR1 GTSNPN and CDR2 SVGIG (reference sequence). V lost 5 bases to trimming and J lost 2 bases, with 12 bases between them. The length of the CDR3 is 14 residues. The CDR3 loop reads CAWDRTSNTGELFF. CDR3 coding DNA: TGTGCCTGGGATCGGACTTCTAACACCGGGGAGCTGTTTTTT. The full variable domain, completed using reference TRBV30 and TRBJ2-2, is SQTIHQWPATLVQPVGSPLSLECTVEGTSNPNLYWYRQAAGRGLQLLFYSVGIGQISSEVPQNLSASRPQDRQFILSSKKLLLSDSGFYLCAWDRTSNTGELFFGEGSRLTVL.

The chain is built from TRBV20-1 and TRBJ1-1, with D uncertain. Trimming pared 3 bases from V and 8 bases from J, leaving 7 bases between. This CDR3 comprises 10 residues. Germline V lookup: CDR1 DFQATT, CDR2 SNEGSKA (reference sequence). CDR3 region: CSARDVEAFF. Here the CDR3 DNA reads TGCAGTGCTAGGGACGTAGAAGCTTTCTTT.

V is TRBV20-1 and J is TRBJ1-2; D is possibly TRBD1 (6 bases). CDR1 and CDR2 from the germline V gene are DFQATT and SNEGSKA (reference sequence). This CDR3 region has 17 residues. The V end was cut by 6 bases, the J end by 1 base, with 24 bases between. The CDR3 protein is CSASRGGAGPFNYGYTF. The DNA for the CDR3 is TGCAGTGCCAGCCGTGGGGGGGCAGGGCCATTTAACTATGGCTACACCTTC.

V is TRBV7-2 and J is TRBJ2-5, with TRBD1 matching over 8 bases. Germline V gene data show CDR1 as SGHTA and CDR2 as FQGNSA. V shed 0 bases and J 5 bases; nucleotides not matched to a gene: 5. CDR3 length: 15 amino acids. The CDR3 is CASSLAPTGGETQYF. CDR3 DNA sequence: TGTGCCAGCAGCTTAGCGCCCACAGGGGGGGAGACCCAGTACTTC.

The chain is built from TRBV20-1 and TRBJ2-5, with a tentative D call TRBD1 (6 bases). The germline V gene encodes CDR1 DFQATT and CDR2 SNEGSKA (reference sequence). This CDR3 region has 13 residues. The V gene lost 4 bases and the J gene lost 2 bases, with 11 bases spanning the gap. CDR3 loop: CSAIRDTQETQYF. The CDR3 nucleotides read TGCAGTGCTATACGGGACACACAAGAGACCCAGTACTTC.

The chain couples TRBV2 to TRBJ2-7; the D gene is possibly TRBD1 (6 bases). With 8 bases removed from V and 7 bases from J, the gap between germline ends came to 15 bases. This CDR3 spans 12 amino acids. Germline CDR1 reads SNHLY; CDR2 reads FYNNEI. CDR3 nucleotides: TGTGCCAGCCTAGAGGGGGTAGGAGAGCAGTACTTC. Its protein is CASLEGVGEQYF.

The rearrangement links TRBV11-2 to TRBJ2-1; 10 bases are shared with TRBD2. The CDR3 spans 14 residues. V dropped 6 bases and J dropped 7; count of bases not matched to a gene: 6. Germline V gives CDR1 SGHAT, CDR2 FQNNGV. Here the CDR3 reads CASSRSGGRNEQFF. The CDR3 DNA is TGTGCCAGCAGTCGTAGCGGGGGGAGGAATGAGCAGTTCTTC.

The chain couples TRBV20-1 to TRBJ1-6; 10 nucleotides match TRBD1. This CDR3 is built from 13 residues. Germline assignment: CDR1 DFQATT and CDR2 SNEGSKA (reference sequence). Losses at the gene ends were 5 bases for V and 7 bases for J; bases not matched to a gene: 2. The DNA of the CDR3 is TGCAGTGCTCCGGGACAGGGGAATTCACCCCTCCACTTT. Translation gives CSAPGQGNSPLHF.

The V gene is TRBV27, the J gene TRBJ2-1; 16 bases line up with TRBD2. The CDR3 extends over 15 amino acids. The germline gives CDR1 MNHEY, CDR2 SMNVEV (reference sequence). V lost 5 bases, J lost 8 bases, and 3 bases stayed unmatched. CDR3 amino acids: CASSTGLAGGHEQFF. CDR3 sequence (DNA): TGTGCCAGCAGTACGGGACTAGCGGGGGGGCATGAGCAGTTCTTC.

The chain couples TRBV5-1 to TRBJ2-4; tentatively, D is TRBD1 or TRBD2 (5 bases each). The CDR3 spans 16 residues. Germline CDR1 SGHRS, CDR2 YFSETQ. Trimming cost V 0 bases and J 1 base, with 11 bases left between them. The CDR3 DNA reads TGCGCCAGCAGCTTGGAGGCAGGGACCGCCAAAAACATTCAGTACTTC. Protein product: CASSLEAGTAKNIQYF.

V usage is TRBV2 and J usage is TRBJ1-6; TRBD1 agrees at 7 bases. The germline CDR1 and CDR2 sequences are SNHLY and FYNNEI. This CDR3 has 13 amino acids. Trimming took 7 bases from V and 7 from J; bases not matched to a gene: 4. The DNA for the CDR3 is TGTGCCAGCATTGGGACAGTAAATTCACCCCTCCACTTT. Translated: CASIGTVNSPLHF.

This chain joins TRBV5-1 and TRBJ1-2; TRBD1 might be the D (6 bases). The CDR3 runs to 14 residues. The V and J ends lost 3 bases and 1 base respectively, with 10 bases between them. CDR1 and CDR2 (germline): SGHRS, YFSETQ. The CDR3: CASSSTGLNYGYTF. The CDR3 DNA sequence: TGCGCCAGCAGCTCCACAGGGCTTAACTATGGCTACACCTTC.

The gene calls are TRBV30 and TRBJ2-7; D is unclear. V was pared by 0 bases and J by 6 bases, with 9 bases between. CDR3 length equals 12 residues. The germline V gene encodes CDR1 GTSNPN and CDR2 SVGIG (reference sequence). CDR3 sequence: CAWSVLGSEQYV. The CDR3 bases are TGTGCCTGGAGTGTACTCGGTTCCGAGCAGTACGTC.

The chain employs TRBV9 and TRBJ2-2; the D gene is possibly TRBD1 (6 bases). The V end lost 0 bases, the J end lost 5 bases, and 11 bases lay between the germline ends. CDR1 and CDR2 from the germline V gene are SGDLS and YYNGEE. CDR3 length equals 15 residues. DNA of the CDR3: TGTGCCAGCAGCGTAGTTGGGGGCGGAACCGGGGAGCTGTTTTTT. Translated, it gives CASSVVGGGTGELFF.

This clonotype has more than one count but fewer than ten. V usage is TRBV3-1 and J usage is TRBJ1-5; 7 bases match TRBD1. Trimming removed 4 bases from V and 1 base from J; junction bases left unmatched: 4. Germline V gene sequence: CDR1 LGHDT, CDR2 YNNKEL (reference sequence). CDR3 size: 15 residues. CDR3 protein: CASSLGTASNQPQHF. The DNA of the CDR3 is TGTGCCAGCAGCCTTGGGACAGCGAGCAATCAGCCCCAGCATTTT. The full variable domain, completed using reference TRBV3-1 and TRBJ1-5, is DTAVSQTPKYLVTQMGNDKSIKCEQNLGHDTMYWYKQDSKKFLKIMFSYNNKELIINETVPNRFSPKSPDKAHLNLHINSLELGDSAVYFCASSLGTASNQPQHFGDGTRLSIL.

The chain has TRBV29-1 and TRBJ2-6, with D unresolved. This CDR3 spans 14 amino acids. Germline V lookup: CDR1 SQVTM, CDR2 ANQGSEA. V dropped 7 bases and J dropped 2 bases, with 12 bases sitting between them. In nucleotides, the CDR3 is TGCAGCGCCCAGACTGAGACTGGGGCCAACGTCCTGACTTTC. This translates into CSAQTETGANVLTF.

The rearrangement uses TRBV12-3 or TRBV12-4 and TRBJ2-2, with 8 bases fitting TRBD1. J lost 4 bases, V lost 7 bases, and 26 bases had no gene match. This CDR3 has 21 amino acids. The CDR3 bases are TGTGCCAGCACTATTTATTCCCTTGGGAGAATTCAGGGGGCTGGCACCGGGGAGCTGTTTTTT. This sequence encodes CASTIYSLGRIQGAGTGELFF.